The next 7 T cell receptor beta chains were all read from a single sample in a study of shared clonotypes between healthy human individuals. Only in-frame clones appear in the TCRdb table, and some are missing; sequencing was by immunoSEQ multiplex PCR. The sample comprises fewer than 3 million clones, 85% to 95% of which are singletons, and approximately 0.39% rests with the top ten. Sequencing was done on a sample of naive CD4+ T cells from PBMCs. Stated subset: CD45RA+ positively selected. The receptors were sampled from a man aged 18 to 29 in good health. Some clones in this sample may be carry-over from other donors' samples.

This clone came up once. The V call is TRBV6-6, the J call TRBJ2-3, with TRBD1 identical over 7 bases. V lost 3 bases to trimming and J lost 4 bases; unmatched junction nucleotides: 4. There are 14 residues in the CDR3. Germline CDR1 and CDR2: MNHNY and SVGAGI (reference sequence). The CDR3 is CASSYYRGADTQYF. The CDR3, as DNA: TGTGCCAGCAGTTATTACAGGGGAGCAGATACGCAGTATTTT.

The chain is built from TRBV5-1 and TRBJ2-3, with 8 bases fitting TRBD2. The CDR3 is made up of 16 amino acids. V shed 5 bases, J shed 0 bases, and the junction held 8 bases outside the gene matches. CDR1 and CDR2 (germline): SGHRS, YFSETQ. The CDR3 sequence: CASRLEPSGSTDTQYF. CDR3 nucleotide sequence: TGCGCCAGCAGACTGGAGCCTAGCGGGAGCACAGATACGCAGTATTTT. Variable domain in full (rest from reference TRBV5-1 and TRBJ2-3): KAGVTQTPRYLIKTRGQQVTLSCSPISGHRSVSWYQQTPGQGLQFLFEYFSETQRNKGNFPGRFSGRQFSNSRSEMNVSTLELGDSALYLCASRLEPSGSTDTQYFGPGTRLTVL.

The chain links TRBV7-6 to TRBJ2-5; no definite D call. The CDR3 length is 11 residues. The V gene lost 5 bases and the J gene lost 3 bases, with 4 bases spanning the gap. Looked up from germline, CDR1 is SGHVS and CDR2 is FNYEAQ. This CDR3 is CASSREETQYF. In DNA, the CDR3 is TGTGCCAGCAGCCGCGAAGAGACCCAGTACTTC.

The chain is built from TRBV5-1 and TRBJ2-5, with D maybe TRBD1 (5 bases). This CDR3 spans 14 amino acids. Germline assignment: CDR1 SGHRS and CDR2 YFSETQ. The V end was cut by 0 bases, the J end by 3 bases, with 9 bases between. CDR3 amino acids: CASSLDSREETQYF. The CDR3 DNA reads TGCGCCAGCAGCTTGGATAGCAGGGAAGAGACCCAGTACTTC. Supplemented by reference TRBV5-1 and TRBJ2-5, the full variable domain reads KAGVTQTPRYLIKTRGQQVTLSCSPISGHRSVSWYQQTPGQGLQFLFEYFSETQRNKGNFPGRFSGRQFSNSRSEMNVSTLELGDSALYLCASSLDSREETQYFGPGTRLLVL.

The chain employs TRBV5-1 and TRBJ1-4; 7 positions match TRBD1. The germline V gene has CDR1 SGHRS and CDR2 YFSETQ. The CDR3 loop spans 15 amino acids. V was clipped by 2 bases and J by 5 bases; unmatched bases: 6. The CDR3 protein is CASSFFPRGNEKLFF. CDR3 coding DNA: TGCGCCAGCAGCTTTTTTCCCAGGGGGAATGAAAAACTGTTTTTT. Based on the CDR3 plus reference TRBV5-1 and TRBJ1-4, the full variable domain is KAGVTQTPRYLIKTRGQQVTLSCSPISGHRSVSWYQQTPGQGLQFLFEYFSETQRNKGNFPGRFSGRQFSNSRSEMNVSTLELGDSALYLCASSFFPRGNEKLFFGSGTQLSVL.

The chain carries TRBV5-1 and TRBJ1-4; weak D call: TRBD1 (5 bases). In germline, CDR1 is SGHRS, CDR2 YFSETQ. Trimming took 2 bases from V and 7 from J, leaving 15 bases between them. The CDR3 is 15 residues long. CDR3 protein: CASSLKTGTTEKLFF. CDR3 sequence (DNA): TGCGCCAGCAGCTTAAAGACCGGGACCACTGAAAAACTGTTTTTT.

The chain employs TRBV18 and TRBJ2-2; unclear D gene. This CDR3 has 15 amino acids. Germline loops: CDR1 KGHSH, CDR2 LQKENI. V dropped 1 base and J dropped 6 bases, with 12 bases sitting between them. CDR3 coding DNA: TGTGCCAGCTCACCACAGGGAATTTGGCCCGGGGAGCTGTTTTTT. Amino acid sequence: CASSPQGIWPGELFF.